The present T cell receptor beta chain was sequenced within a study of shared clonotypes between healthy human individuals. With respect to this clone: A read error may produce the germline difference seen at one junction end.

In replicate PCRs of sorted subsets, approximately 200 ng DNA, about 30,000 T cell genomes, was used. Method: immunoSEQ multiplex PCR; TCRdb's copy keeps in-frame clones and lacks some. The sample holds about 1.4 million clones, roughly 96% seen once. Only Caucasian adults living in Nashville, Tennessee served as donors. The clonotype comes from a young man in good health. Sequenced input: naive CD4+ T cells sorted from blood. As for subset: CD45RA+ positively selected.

The CDR3 sequence is CASSLEGTKNIQYF. The DNA for the CDR3 is TGTGCCAGCAGTTTGGAGGGAACCAAAAACATTCAGTACTTC. The chain joins TRBV5-4 to TRBJ2-4, with TRBD2 as a possible D gene (6 bases). CDR3 length: 14 residues. Germline CDR1 is SGHNT and CDR2 is YYREEE (reference sequence).